The T cell receptor beta chain described here comes from a study of CXCR3-negative and CXCR3-positive naive CD8 T cells. Study-level results: More hydrophobic TRB CDR3s were found in CXCR3-positive naive cells than in CXCR3-negative naive cells.

Germline V CDR1 and CDR2: DFQATT, SNEGSKA (reference sequence). The CDR3 sequence is 13 residues long. A word on this clonotype: Its specificity is unknown.

The TRB cDNA libraries were prepared by 5' RACE with UMI labels. TCRdb re-called the 5' RACE reads; every CDR3 protein appears as one record, without DNA. The listing records under 150,000 distinct CDR3 sequences. The V gene is TRBV20-1, the J gene TRBJ1-2. The clonotype comes from a human donor in good health. Some clones in this sample may be carry-over from other donors' samples. Sample: naive CXCR3+ CD8+ T cells from blood. Subset described: CD45RO-CCR7+CD27+CD95- naive CD8+ T cells expressing CXCR3 (TNR3+). The CDR3 here is CSARQGLDYGYTF.